This T cell receptor (beta chain) emerged from a study of early T cells in non-severe SARS-CoV-2 infection (dated by TCRdb to 2020 to 2023). Regarding the study in general: Because TCR sequencing relied on bulk RNA taken from unsorted whole blood, pairing of alpha and beta chains was not possible. Results and caveats for the whole study, not just this receptor: VDJdb matching was skewed toward anti-spike CD8 responses, so virus-specific expansions were likely underestimated and private and CD4 specificities were missed.

Libraries were prepared through 5' RACE. This sample was sequenced with a NextSeq 500. The TCR library protocol attached unique molecular identifiers to individual cDNA molecules to correct for sequencing error and PCR bias. Both TCR alpha and beta chains were sequenced, and tight co-correlation was observed between alpha and beta sequence abundances in each sample. The study's processing was this. Decombinator V4 was used to perform V gene, J gene and CDR3 annotation of TCR sequences. TCRs were defined as expanded if a significant change between any two time points was detected under a Poisson model with p below 0.0001. TCR abundances were normalised to the total number of TCRs sequenced per sample and expressed as counts per million. MAIT TCRs were defined by TRAV1-2 paired with TRAJ12, TRAJ20 or TRAJ33, and iNKT TCRs by TRAV10 paired with TRAJ18. VDJdb, accessed 1 November 2021, was searched for CMV, EBV and SARS-CoV-2 annotated TCRs, excluding TCRs annotated for multiple antigens. Clones were called with MiXCR by TCRdb after fastp trimmed the public reads at Q25, and only in-frame beta chains were retained. Each CDR3 protein gets just one entry, which takes the most common genes and DNA from the rows behind it. TCRdb, rather than the study authors, made the V and J calls. For this sample the table gives tens of thousands of distinct CDR3 sequences, of which just under 9% were detected only once. The ten largest clonotypes hold 17% of the sample.

A case-control design nested within a healthcare worker cohort in London, UK, was used, with weekly nasopharyngeal swab PCR tests and blood sampling performed. Healthcare workers were recruited between 23 and 31 March 2020, during the week of the UK lockdown, and were followed weekly for up to about 15 weeks. In the germline V gene, CDR1 corresponds to SGHTA and CDR2 to FQGNSA. Spanning cysteine to phenylalanine, the CDR3 consists of 16 amino acids. The entry retains the CDR3 DNA only, 48 bases that are in frame from base 1. From V the trimming removes 5 bases and from J it removes 5 bases, while the gene matches leave 4 bases of the junction unaccounted for. Note on this clonotype: Its antigen remains unidentified. Base-call qualities are not available, and no considerably larger clone is one nucleotide away.

Input material: whole blood. The chain couples TRBV7-2 to TRBJ1-6, with TRBD1 matching 12 junction bases. The clonotype originates from an adult who was a healthcare worker with PCR-confirmed SARS-CoV-2 infection or an uninfected control (not recorded which). The CDR3 protein: CASSPRDRGHNSPLHF. In nucleotides, the sequence is TGTGCCAGCAGCCCGCGGGACAGGGGGCATAATTCACCCCTCCACTTT.